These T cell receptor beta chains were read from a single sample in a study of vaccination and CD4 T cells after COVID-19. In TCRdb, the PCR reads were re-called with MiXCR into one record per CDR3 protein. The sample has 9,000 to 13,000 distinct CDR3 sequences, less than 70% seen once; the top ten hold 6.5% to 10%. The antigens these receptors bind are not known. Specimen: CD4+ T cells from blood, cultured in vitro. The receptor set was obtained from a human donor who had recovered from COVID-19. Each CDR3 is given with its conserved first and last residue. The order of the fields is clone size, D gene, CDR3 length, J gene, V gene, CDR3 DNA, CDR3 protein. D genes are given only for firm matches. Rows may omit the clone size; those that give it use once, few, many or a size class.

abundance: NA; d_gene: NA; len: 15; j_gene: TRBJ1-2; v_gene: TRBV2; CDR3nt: TGTGCCAGCACCGTCCAGCTGACCTCTAACTATGGCTACACCTTC; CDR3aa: CASTVQLTSNYGYTF
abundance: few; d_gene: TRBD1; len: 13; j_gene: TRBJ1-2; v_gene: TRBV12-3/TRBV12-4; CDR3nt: TGTGCCAGCAGTAGACAGGGGAGGTCTGGCTACACCTTC; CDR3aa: CASSRQGRSGYTF
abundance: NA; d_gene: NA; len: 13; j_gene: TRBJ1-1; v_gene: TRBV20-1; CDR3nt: TGCAGTGCTGTCAGGGACATGAACACTGAAGCTTTCTTT; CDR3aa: CSAVRDMNTEAFF
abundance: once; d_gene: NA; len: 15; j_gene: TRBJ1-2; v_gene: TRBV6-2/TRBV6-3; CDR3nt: TGTGCCAGCAGACCCAGTTGGGGTTTGAACTATGGCTACACCTTC; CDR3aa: CASRPSWGLNYGYTF
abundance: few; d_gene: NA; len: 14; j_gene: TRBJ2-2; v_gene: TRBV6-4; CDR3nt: TGTGCCAGCAGCCAGGGGTATGGCACCGGGGAGCTGTTTTTT; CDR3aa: CASSQGYGTGELFF
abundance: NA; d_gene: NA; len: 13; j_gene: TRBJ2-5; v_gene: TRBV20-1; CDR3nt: TGCAGTGCGAGGCCAAGCGGTAGGGAAGCCCAGTACTTC; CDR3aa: CSARPSGREAQYF
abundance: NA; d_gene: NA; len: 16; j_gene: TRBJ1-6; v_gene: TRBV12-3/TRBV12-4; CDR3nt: TGTGCCAGCAGTTTAGGCCGGGGGACAATTAATTCACCCCTCCACTTT; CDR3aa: CASSLGRGTINSPLHF
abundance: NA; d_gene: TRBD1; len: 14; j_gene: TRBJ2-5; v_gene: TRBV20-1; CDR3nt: TGCAGTGCTAGAAAGCATACAGGGGGGGAGACCCAGTACTTC; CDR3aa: CSARKHTGGETQYF
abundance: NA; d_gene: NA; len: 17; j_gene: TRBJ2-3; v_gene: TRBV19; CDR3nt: TGTGCCAGTAGTATCCAACCACGGGGCAGGGAAACAGATACGCAGTATTTT; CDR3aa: CASSIQPRGRETDTQYF
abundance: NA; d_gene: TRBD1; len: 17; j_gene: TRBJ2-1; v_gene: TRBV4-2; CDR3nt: TGTGCCAGCAGCCAAGCCTTTGACAGGGGGTCCCCCGGGGAGCAGTTCTTC; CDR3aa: CASSQAFDRGSPGEQFF
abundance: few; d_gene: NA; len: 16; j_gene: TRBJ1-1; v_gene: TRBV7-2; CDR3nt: TGTGCCAGCAGCTTTAGCTTGCTCGGGTGGGGGACTGAAGCTTTCTTT; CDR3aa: CASSFSLLGWGTEAFF
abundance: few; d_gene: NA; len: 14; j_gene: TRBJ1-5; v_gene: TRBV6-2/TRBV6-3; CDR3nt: TGTGCCAGCAGCGCCCAGGCCAGGATTCAGCCCCAGCATTTT; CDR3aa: CASSAQARIQPQHF
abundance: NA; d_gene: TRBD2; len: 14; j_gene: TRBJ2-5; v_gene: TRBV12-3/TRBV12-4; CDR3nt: TGTGCCAGCAGACGAAGCAGCGGGAGAGAGACCCAGTACTTC; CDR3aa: CASRRSSGRETQYF
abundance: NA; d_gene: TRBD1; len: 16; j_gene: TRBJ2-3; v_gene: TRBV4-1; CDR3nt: TGCGCCAGCAGCCAAGAGGACAGGCCCCGCACAGATACGCAGTATTTT; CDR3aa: CASSQEDRPRTDTQYF
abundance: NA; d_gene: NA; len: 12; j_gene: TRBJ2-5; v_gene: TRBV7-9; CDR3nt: TGTGCCAGCAGCTTGGGCTACGGGACCCAGTACTTC; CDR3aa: CASSLGYGTQYF
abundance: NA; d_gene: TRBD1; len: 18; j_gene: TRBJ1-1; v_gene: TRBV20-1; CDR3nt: TGCAGTGCTAGAGCCCCAGTGTACAGGGGGGGTGGTAGCACTGAAGCTTTCTTT; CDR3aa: CSARAPVYRGGGSTEAFF
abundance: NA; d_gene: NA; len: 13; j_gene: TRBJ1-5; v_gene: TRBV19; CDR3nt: TGTGCCAGTAGCCTCGATAACAATCAGCCCCAGCATTTT; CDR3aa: CASSLDNNQPQHF
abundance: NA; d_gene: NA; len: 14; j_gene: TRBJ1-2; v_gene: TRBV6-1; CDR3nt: TGTGCCAGCAGTCGAGGCAGGGAGTCCTATGGCTACACCTTC; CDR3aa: CASSRGRESYGYTF
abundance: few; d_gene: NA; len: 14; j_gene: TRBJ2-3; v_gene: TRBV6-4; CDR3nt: TGTGCCAGCAGTGAAGGGGGGGCTACAGATACGCAGTATTTT; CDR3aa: CASSEGGATDTQYF
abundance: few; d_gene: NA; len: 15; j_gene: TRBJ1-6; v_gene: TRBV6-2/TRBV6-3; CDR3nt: TGTGCCAGCAGTTACGGAGCGATACCTAATTCACCCCTCCACTTT; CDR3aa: CASSYGAIPNSPLHF
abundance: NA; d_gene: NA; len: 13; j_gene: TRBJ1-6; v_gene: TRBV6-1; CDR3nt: TGTGCCAGCAGGGCACAGGGATACGCACCCCTCCACTTT; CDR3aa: CASRAQGYAPLHF
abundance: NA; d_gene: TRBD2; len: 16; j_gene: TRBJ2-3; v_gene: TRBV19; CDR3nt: TGTGCCAGTAGTATAGGTAGTCTAGCGGGCACAGATACGCAGTATTTT; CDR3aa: CASSIGSLAGTDTQYF
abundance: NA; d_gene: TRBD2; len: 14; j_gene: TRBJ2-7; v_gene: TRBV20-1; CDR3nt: TGCAGTGCTAGAATTAGCGGTCGGGGGGACGAGCAGTACTTC; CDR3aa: CSARISGRGDEQYF
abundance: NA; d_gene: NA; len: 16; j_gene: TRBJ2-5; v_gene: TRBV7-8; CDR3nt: TGTGCCAGCAGCACACAACTGGTTGCGGGCCACGGGACCCAGTACTTC; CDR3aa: CASSTQLVAGHGTQYF
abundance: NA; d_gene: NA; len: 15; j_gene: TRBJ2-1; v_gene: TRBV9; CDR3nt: TGTGCCAGCACTCCCCTTGAAGGGGCGAACAATGAGCAGTTCTTC; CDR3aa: CASTPLEGANNEQFF
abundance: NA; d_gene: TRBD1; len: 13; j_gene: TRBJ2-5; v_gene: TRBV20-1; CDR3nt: TGCAGTCCAACCGGGACAGGGAAGGAGACCCAGTACTTC; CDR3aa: CSPTGTGKETQYF